These 19 T cell receptor beta chains were sequenced from one sample in a study of shared clonotypes between healthy human individuals. Method: immunoSEQ multiplex PCR; TCRdb's copy keeps in-frame clones and lacks some. This sample has a few million clones, with 95% found just once. The sequencing input was naive CD4+ T cells sorted from blood. Stated subset: CD45RA+ positively selected. All receptors come from a man between 18 and 35 years old in good health.

V gene TRBV11-2 combines with J gene TRBJ1-1; the match to TRBD1 covers 8 bases. CDR1 and CDR2 from the germline V gene are SGHAT and FQNNGV. The CDR3 sequence is 15 residues long. Trimming cost V 0 bases and J 5 bases; bases outside gene matches: 5. The CDR3 spells CASSLEDRVGTEAFF. For the CDR3, the DNA is TGTGCCAGCAGCTTAGAGGACAGGGTAGGAACTGAAGCTTTCTTT.

The rearrangement links TRBV10-1 to TRBJ2-1; D gene ambiguous. CDR3 length: 16 amino acids. V lost 0 bases and J lost 0, with 9 bases in between. Germline-derived CDR1 and CDR2 are WNHNN and SYGVQD (reference sequence). The CDR3 loop is CASSESSWYSYNEQFF. CDR3 nucleotide sequence: TGCGCCAGCAGTGAGTCGAGCTGGTACTCCTACAATGAGCAGTTCTTC.

This chain links TRBV28 with TRBJ1-3; D call uncertain. The CDR3 has 12 residues. Germline CDR1 MDHEN, CDR2 SYDVKM. V was clipped by 7 bases and J by 4 bases, with 8 bases between them. Here the CDR3 DNA reads TGTGCCAGCACTGACACAGGAAACACCATATATTTT. It translates to CASTDTGNTIYF.

The chain links TRBV6-6 to TRBJ1-3, with D perhaps TRBD1 (5 bases). V was shortened by 4 bases and J by 4 bases, with 11 bases between the two germline ends. This CDR3 spans 14 amino acids. Germline V gene lookup returns CDR1 MNHNY and CDR2 SVGAGI (reference sequence). The CDR3 loop is CASSLGTVGNTIYF. The CDR3 region has the DNA TGTGCCAGCAGTTTGGGGACGGTGGGAAACACCATATATTTT.

The chain uses TRBV5-6 and TRBJ1-4, with D tentatively TRBD1 (5 bases). CDR1 and CDR2 (germline): SGHDT, YYEEEE. Trimming shortened V by 0 bases and J by 8 bases, and 14 bases separated the two germline ends. This CDR3 has 15 residues. CDR3 in amino acids: CASSLGSGILEKLFF. In nucleotides, the CDR3 is TGTGCCAGCAGCTTGGGTTCAGGGATCCTGGAAAAACTGTTTTTT.

V and J are TRBV7-3 and TRBJ1-1, with TRBD1 matching over 7 bases. Germline V gene lookup returns CDR1 SGHTA and CDR2 FQGTGA. V dropped 4 bases and J dropped 10; count of bases not matched to a gene: 15. This CDR3 is 15 amino acids long. The CDR3 sequence is CASSSLPQGVTAAFF. CDR3 bases: TGTGCCAGCAGCTCGCTACCGCAGGGGGTTACGGCAGCTTTCTTT.

A remark on this clone: Additional DNA sequences in this sample encode the identical CDR3. The chain uses TRBV6-1 and TRBJ2-7; D is ambiguous. The CDR3 is made up of 10 amino acids. V lost 8 bases, J lost 2 bases, and 4 bases lay in between. Germline CDR1 MNHNS, CDR2 SASEGT. CDR3: CASGTYEQYF. The CDR3 region has the DNA TGTGCCAGCGGCACCTACGAGCAGTACTTC.

The chain combines TRBV7-6 with TRBJ1-4; 10 bases map to TRBD1. This CDR3 spans 18 amino acids. Germline CDR1 reads SGHVS; CDR2 reads FNYEAQ. V gave up 2 bases and J gave up 0 bases; unmatched junction bases: 6. CDR3 residues: CASSLTWTGGSTNEKLFF. DNA for the CDR3: TGTGCCAGCAGCTTAACCTGGACAGGGGGTTCAACTAATGAAAAACTGTTTTTT.

The chain recombines TRBV12-5 with TRBJ2-7; D perhaps matches TRBD1 (6 bases). The length of the CDR3 is 17 residues. Trimming took off 0 bases at V and 0 bases at J, with 15 bases between the two ends. Germline V gene data show CDR1 as LGHNT and CDR2 as FRNRAP. DNA for the CDR3: TGTGCTAGTGGTTTGGTCAAACTACGGGACAACTCCTACGAGCAGTACTTC. Residues: CASGLVKLRDNSYEQYF. Together with reference TRBV12-5 and TRBJ2-7, the CDR3 gives the full variable domain: DARVTQTPRHKVTEMGQEVTMRCQPILGHNTVFWYRQTMMQGLELLAYFRNRAPLDDSGMPKDRFSAEMPDATLATLKIQPSEPRDSAVYFCASGLVKLRDNSYEQYFGPGTRLTVT.

To note about this clone: Other DNA sequences in the sample encode the same CDR3. The V and J genes are TRBV6-5 and TRBJ1-2; 10 bases are a match to TRBD1. J was trimmed by 2 bases and V by 7 bases; bases with no gene match: 4. This CDR3 contains 14 residues. Looked up from germline, CDR1 is MNHEY and CDR2 is SVGAGI. The chain's CDR3 is CASTRTGGNYGYTF. The CDR3, as DNA: TGTGCCAGCACCCGGACAGGGGGGAACTATGGCTACACCTTC.

The chain has TRBV12-5 and TRBJ2-5; TRBD1 matches 10 bases. The CDR3 is 17 amino acids. The V gene end was trimmed by 0 bases and the J gene end by 2 bases; junction bases not matched to a gene: 6. In germline, CDR1 is LGHNT, CDR2 FRNRAP. CDR3 coding DNA: TGTGCTAGTGGTTTGGTACTTGGGACAGGGGATCAAGAGACCCAGTACTTC. It codes for CASGLVLGTGDQETQYF.

This chain connects TRBV11-2 to TRBJ2-7; D is possibly TRBD2 (5 bases). The length of the CDR3 is 18 residues. The germline V and J ends were trimmed by 4 bases and 0 bases, with 22 bases remaining between them. Germline assignment: CDR1 SGHAT and CDR2 FQNNGV. The chain's CDR3 is CASSSLSLRALSSYEQYF. The CDR3 nucleotides read TGTGCCAGCAGCTCCCTTAGCCTGAGGGCCCTGAGCTCCTACGAGCAGTACTTC.

V and J are TRBV7-9 and TRBJ2-5; perhaps TRBD2 as D (7 bases). V was shortened by 1 base and J by 4 bases, with 19 bases between the two germline ends. CDR1 is SEHNR and CDR2 is FQNEAQ in the germline V gene (reference sequence). The CDR3 has 17 amino acids. Here the CDR3 reads CASSLGPGGPPGETQYF. CDR3 DNA: TGTGCCAGCAGCTTAGGTCCGGGGGGCCCCCCAGGAGAGACCCAGTACTTC.

The rearrangement uses TRBV7-8 and TRBJ2-1; D might be TRBD1 or TRBD2, each matching 5 bases. Trimming pared 5 bases from V and 8 bases from J, leaving 19 bases between. The CDR3 contains 15 residues. Per the germline V gene, CDR1 is SGHVS and CDR2 is FQNEAQ. The CDR3: CASSTESGWGHEQFF. The CDR3 DNA is TGTGCCAGCAGCACAGAATCGGGGTGGGGCCATGAGCAGTTCTTC.

In nucleotides, the CDR3 is TGTGCCAGCAGTGAAATGGGCAGGGCCAGTGGGCGCACTGAAGCTTTCTTT. Protein: CASSEMGRASGRTEAFF. This rearrangement joins TRBV6-1 to TRBJ1-1; a weak D match, TRBD1 (5 bases). CDR1 MNHNS and CDR2 SASEGT come from the germline V gene. This CDR3 is 17 amino acids long. The V end was cut by 2 bases, the J end by 4 bases, with 20 bases between.

A single count supports this clone. The V gene is TRBV7-9, the J gene TRBJ2-5; D possibly corresponds to TRBD2 (5 bases). Trimming took 1 base from V and 2 from J, leaving 11 bases between them. The CDR3 has 15 amino acids. CDR1 is SEHNR and CDR2 is FQNEAQ in the germline V gene (reference sequence). CDR3 nucleotides: TGTGCCAGCAGCTTAGTTGGCAGGAGGCAAGAGACCCAGTACTTC. Its protein product is CASSLVGRRQETQYF.

This clone was counted between two and nine times. CDR3 loop: CASSYPLGELFF. The DNA of the CDR3 is TGTGCCAGCAGCTACCCCTTGGGGGAGCTGTTTTTT. The chain couples TRBV5-4 to TRBJ2-2; D ambiguous. The germline gives CDR1 SGHNT, CDR2 YYREEE (reference sequence). Trimming took 3 bases from V and 8 from J, leaving 8 bases between them. The CDR3 is 12 residues long.

Of note for this clone: Distinct nucleotide sequences in the sample also encode this CDR3. V and J are TRBV5-1 and TRBJ1-5; the D is unclear. The germline gives CDR1 SGHRS, CDR2 YFSETQ. This CDR3 contains 15 residues. Trimming pared 1 base from V and 1 base from J, leaving 9 bases between. The CDR3 nucleotides are TGCGCCAGCAGCTTGCTAGGCGACAGCAATCAGCCCCAGCATTTT. Its translation is CASSLLGDSNQPQHF.

In its sample, this clone was seen once. CDR3 residues: CASSAAESNQPQHF. CDR3 nucleotide sequence: TGTGCCAGCTCAGCGGCAGAATCAAATCAGCCCCAGCATTTT. This chain connects TRBV18 to TRBJ1-5; D unresolved. Germline CDR1 and CDR2: KGHSH and LQKENI. CDR3 size: 14 residues. V was trimmed by 5 bases and J by 4 bases, leaving 12 bases between them.